This is a list of T cell receptor beta chains from one sample in a study of vaccination and CD4 T cells after COVID-19. TCRdb fed the PCR reads into MiXCR, producing one record per CDR3 protein. The data contain 20,000 or so distinct CDR3 sequences, 30% to 45% of them seen just once; the ten biggest clones take up 2.6%. These TCRs' antigens remain unknown. The sequenced sample was CD4+ T cells from blood, cultured in vitro, obtained about 7 months after SARS-CoV-2 vaccination. The source is a human donor who had recovered from COVID-19. CDR3s include the opening cysteine and the closing phenylalanine or tryptophan. A D gene is named only where the DNA matches it firmly. Rows may omit the clone size; those that give it use once, few, many or a size class.

D gene | V gene | clone size | CDR3 length | CDR3 protein
- | TRBV2 | once | 16 | CASSAWRDNSGNTIYF
TRBD2 | TRBV20-1 | - | 16 | CSARQPLAAAYNEQFF
- | TRBV10-2 | - | 14 | CASSWRQGNQPQHF
- | TRBV24-1 | - | 15 | CATSDFSANQETQYF
- | TRBV7-2 | - | 14 | CASSDRVGRNIQYF
TRBD1 | TRBV20-1 | medium-sized | 14 | CSAEDRLPNSPLHF
TRBD2 | TRBV12-3/TRBV12-4 | - | 13 | CASGTSGSYEQYF
TRBD1 | TRBV24-1 | - | 15 | CATSESGQGAFGYTF
- | TRBV19 | - | 11 | CASSIRETQYF
- | TRBV28 | - | 15 | CASSPTPNPSDEQYF
- | TRBV20-1 | few | 15 | CSARDSPHTNTEAFF